Below, one T cell receptor beta chain is given with its context. The entry originates in a study of T cell responses to AZD1222 COVID-19 vaccine. The CDR3 length is 14 residues. The germline gives CDR1 LGHDT, CDR2 YNNKEL (reference sequence). With 5 bases removed from V and 4 bases from J, the gap between germline ends came to 14 bases. Clones were read by immunoSEQ multiplex PCR, and TCRdb kept only the in-frame ones, dropping some. This table holds about 120,000 clones, around nine tenths found once. This clonotype was obtained from an adult in good health. The sample here was peripheral blood, taken on day 0 of AZD1222 vaccination. The rearrangement joins TRBV3-1 (or the pseudogene TRBV3-2) to TRBJ1-1; a weak D match, TRBD1 (6 bases). In DNA form, the CDR3 reads TGTGCCAGCAGCTTACAGGGCACCAGCACTGAAGCTTTCTTT. Its protein is CASSLQGTSTEAFF.